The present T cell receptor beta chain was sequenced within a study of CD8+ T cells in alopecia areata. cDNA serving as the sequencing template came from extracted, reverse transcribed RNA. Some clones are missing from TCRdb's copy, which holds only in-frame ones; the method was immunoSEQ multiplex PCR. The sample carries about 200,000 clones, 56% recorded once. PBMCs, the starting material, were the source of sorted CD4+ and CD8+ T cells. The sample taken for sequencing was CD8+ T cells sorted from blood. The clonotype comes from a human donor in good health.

The CDR3 DNA sequence: TGTGCCAGCAGTCTCCTTCCAGGACAGGGAGCAGATACGCAGTATTTT. Its translation is CASSLLPGQGADTQYF. The chain couples TRBV27 to TRBJ2-3, with TRBD1 matching over 8 bases. Germline assignment: CDR1 MNHEY and CDR2 SMNVEV (reference sequence). This CDR3 comprises 16 residues. The junction had 11 bases not matched to a gene; V was cut back by 5 bases and J by 4 bases.